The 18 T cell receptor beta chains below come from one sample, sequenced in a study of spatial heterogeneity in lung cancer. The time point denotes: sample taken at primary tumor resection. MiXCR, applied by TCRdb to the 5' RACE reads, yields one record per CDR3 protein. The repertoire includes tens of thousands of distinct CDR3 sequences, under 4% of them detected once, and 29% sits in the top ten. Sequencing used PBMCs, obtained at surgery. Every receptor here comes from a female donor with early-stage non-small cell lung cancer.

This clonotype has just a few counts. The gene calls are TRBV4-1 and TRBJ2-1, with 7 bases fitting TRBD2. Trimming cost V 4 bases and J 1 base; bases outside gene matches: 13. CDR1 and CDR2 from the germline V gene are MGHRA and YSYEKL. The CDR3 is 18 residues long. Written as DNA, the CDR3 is TGCGCCAGCAGCCGAGGGACCAGCGGGGCAGGGTCCTACAATGAGCAGTTCTTC. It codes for CASSRGTSGAGSYNEQFF.

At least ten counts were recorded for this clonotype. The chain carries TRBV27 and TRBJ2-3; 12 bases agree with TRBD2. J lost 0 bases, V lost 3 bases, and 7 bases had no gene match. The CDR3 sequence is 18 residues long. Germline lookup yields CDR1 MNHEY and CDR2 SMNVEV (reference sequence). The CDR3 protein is CASSLRLAGVSSTDTQYF. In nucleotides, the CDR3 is TGTGCCAGCAGTTTGAGACTAGCGGGAGTTTCTAGCACAGATACGCAGTATTTT.

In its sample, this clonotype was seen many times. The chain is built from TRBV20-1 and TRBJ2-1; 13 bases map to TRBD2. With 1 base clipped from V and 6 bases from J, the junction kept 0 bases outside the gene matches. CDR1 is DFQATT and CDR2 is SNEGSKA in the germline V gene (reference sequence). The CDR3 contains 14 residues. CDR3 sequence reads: CSARGTSGGNEQFF. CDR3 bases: TGCAGTGCTAGAGGGACTAGCGGGGGCAATGAGCAGTTCTTC.

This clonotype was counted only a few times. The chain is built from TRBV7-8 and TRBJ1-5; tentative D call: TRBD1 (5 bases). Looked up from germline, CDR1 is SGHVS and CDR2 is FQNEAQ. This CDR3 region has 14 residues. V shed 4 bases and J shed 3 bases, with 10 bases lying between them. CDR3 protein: CASSSQGSNQPQHF. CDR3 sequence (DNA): TGTGCCAGCAGCTCCCAGGGTTCCAATCAGCCCCAGCATTTT.

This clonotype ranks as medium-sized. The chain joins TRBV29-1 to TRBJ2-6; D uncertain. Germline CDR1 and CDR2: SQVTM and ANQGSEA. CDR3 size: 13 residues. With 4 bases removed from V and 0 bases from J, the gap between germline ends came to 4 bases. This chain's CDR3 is CSVAGSGANVLTF. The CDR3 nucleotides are TGCAGCGTTGCCGGCTCTGGGGCCAACGTCCTGACTTTC. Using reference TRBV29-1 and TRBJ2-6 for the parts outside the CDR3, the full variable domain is SAVISQKPSRDICQRGTSLTIQCQVDSQVTMMFWYRQQPGQSLTLIATANQGSEATYESGFVIDKFPISRPNLTFSTLTVSNMSPEDSSIYLCSVAGSGANVLTFGAGSRLTVL.

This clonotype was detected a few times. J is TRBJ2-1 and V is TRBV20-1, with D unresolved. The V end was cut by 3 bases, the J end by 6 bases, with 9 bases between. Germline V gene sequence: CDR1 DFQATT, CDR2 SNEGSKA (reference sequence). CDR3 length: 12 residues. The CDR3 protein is CSASRIGNEQFF. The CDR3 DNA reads TGCAGTGCTAGCCGCATTGGCAATGAGCAGTTCTTC.

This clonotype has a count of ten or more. This CDR3 reads CASTSSASSYNEQFF. CDR3 nucleotides: TGTGCCAGCACTTCTAGCGCGAGCTCCTACAATGAGCAGTTCTTC. The gene calls are TRBV12-3 or TRBV12-4 and TRBJ2-1, with a weak D call TRBD2 (6 bases). Deletions cut 7 bases from V and 0 bases from J, with 13 bases between. CDR3 size: 15 residues.

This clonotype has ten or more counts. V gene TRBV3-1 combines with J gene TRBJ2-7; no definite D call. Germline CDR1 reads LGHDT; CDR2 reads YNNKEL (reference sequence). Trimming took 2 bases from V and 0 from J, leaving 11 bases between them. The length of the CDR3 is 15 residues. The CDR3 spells CASSQIPVSSYEQYF. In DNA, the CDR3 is TGTGCCAGCAGCCAAATCCCGGTGAGCTCCTACGAGCAGTACTTC.

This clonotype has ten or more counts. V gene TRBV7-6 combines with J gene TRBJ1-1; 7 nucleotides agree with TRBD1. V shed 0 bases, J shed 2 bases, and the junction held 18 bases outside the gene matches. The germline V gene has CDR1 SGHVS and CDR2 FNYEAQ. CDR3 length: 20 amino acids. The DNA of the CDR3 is TGTGCCAGCAGCTTAGCGCGACAGGGTAAGGACTGTGGAATCAACACTGAAGCTTTCTTT. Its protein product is CASSLARQGKDCGINTEAFF.

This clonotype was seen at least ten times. CDR3 nucleotides: TGTGCCAGCAGCTTAGCGCCCGGACACAGCATGAACACTGAAGCTTTCTTT. It is translated as CASSLAPGHSMNTEAFF. The genes are TRBV7-9 and TRBJ1-1; tentative D call: TRBD1 (5 bases). This CDR3 region has 17 residues. CDR1 and CDR2 (germline): SEHNR, FQNEAQ (reference sequence). Trimming shortened V by 0 bases and J by 0 bases, and 14 bases separated the two germline ends.

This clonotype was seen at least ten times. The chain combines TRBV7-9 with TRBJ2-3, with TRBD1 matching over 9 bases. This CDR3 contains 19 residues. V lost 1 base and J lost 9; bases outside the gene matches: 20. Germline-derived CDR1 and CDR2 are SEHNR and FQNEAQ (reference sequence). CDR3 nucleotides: TGTGCCAGCAGCTTAGACGGACGGCCCGGGACAGGGTGGGGATTAACGCAGTATTTT. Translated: CASSLDGRPGTGWGLTQYF.

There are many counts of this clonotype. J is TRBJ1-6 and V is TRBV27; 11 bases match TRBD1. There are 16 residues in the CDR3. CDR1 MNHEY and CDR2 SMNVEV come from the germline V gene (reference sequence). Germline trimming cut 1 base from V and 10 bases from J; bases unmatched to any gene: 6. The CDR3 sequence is CASSLYIGTGGSPLHF. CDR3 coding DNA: TGTGCCAGCAGTTTATATATCGGGACAGGGGGATCACCCCTCCACTTT.

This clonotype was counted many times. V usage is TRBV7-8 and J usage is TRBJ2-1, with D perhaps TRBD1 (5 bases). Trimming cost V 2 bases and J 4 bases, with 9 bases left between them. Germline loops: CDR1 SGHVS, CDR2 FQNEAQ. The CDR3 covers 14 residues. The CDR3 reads CASSLLDSYNEQFF. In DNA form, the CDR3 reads TGTGCCAGCAGCTTACTTGACAGTTACAATGAGCAGTTCTTC.

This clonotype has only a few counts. The CDR3 coding sequence is TGTGCCAGCAGTTACTCTGGACAGAGCTATGGCTACACCTTC. Protein product: CASSYSGQSYGYTF. V is TRBV6-5 and J is TRBJ1-2; D is possibly TRBD1 (6 bases). Trimming left V 0 bases short and J 4 bases short, with 9 bases between. This CDR3 contains 14 residues. CDR1 and CDR2 (germline): MNHEY, SVGAGI.

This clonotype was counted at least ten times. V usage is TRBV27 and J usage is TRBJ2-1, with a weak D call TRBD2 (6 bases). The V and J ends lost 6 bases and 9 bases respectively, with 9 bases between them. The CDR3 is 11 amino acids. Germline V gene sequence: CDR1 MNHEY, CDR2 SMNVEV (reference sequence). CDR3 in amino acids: CASRGLGEQFF. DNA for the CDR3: TGTGCCAGCAGGGGACTCGGTGAGCAGTTCTTC.

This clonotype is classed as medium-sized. DNA for the CDR3: TGCAGCGTTGATACTAGCGGAGATTTCTACGAGCAGTACTTC. This sequence encodes CSVDTSGDFYEQYF. This chain uses TRBV29-1 with TRBJ2-7, with 8 bases matching TRBD2. The junction had 7 bases not matched to a gene; V was cut back by 3 bases and J by 3 bases. The germline V gene encodes CDR1 SQVTM and CDR2 ANQGSEA. This CDR3 region has 14 residues.

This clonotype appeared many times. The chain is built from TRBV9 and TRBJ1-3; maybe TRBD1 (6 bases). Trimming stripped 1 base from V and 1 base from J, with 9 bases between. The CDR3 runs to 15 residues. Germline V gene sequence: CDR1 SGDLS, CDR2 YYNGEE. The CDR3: CASSVTGTSGNTIYF. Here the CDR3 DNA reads TGTGCCAGCAGCGTAACGGGGACATCTGGAAACACCATATATTTT.

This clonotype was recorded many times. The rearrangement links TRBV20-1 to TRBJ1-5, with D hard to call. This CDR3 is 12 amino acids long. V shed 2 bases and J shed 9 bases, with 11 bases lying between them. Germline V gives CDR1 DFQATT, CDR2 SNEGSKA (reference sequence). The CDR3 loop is CSARIPEGPQHF. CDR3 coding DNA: TGCAGTGCTAGAATCCCAGAGGGGCCCCAGCATTTT.